The rows below give T cell receptor beta chains drawn from one sample of a study of identical twins. MiXCR was run by TCRdb on the 5' RACE reads, yielding one entry per CDR3 protein. The table includes approximately 500,000 distinct CDR3 sequences, 12% to 15% detected once. Separately, the same data were catalogued under a study of yellow fever vaccine responses in identical twins.

Sequencing was carried out using CD4+ T cells sorted from blood. All receptors derive from a woman aged 18 to 35 in good health. Both conserved end residues are part of each CDR3. Each record gives: D gene, J gene, V gene, clone size, CDR3 protein. The D gene is left open where the match is weak. Clone size is not always given. Where it is, it says once, few, many or a class for expanded clones.

d_gene: NA; j_gene: TRBJ2-5; v_gene: TRBV12-3/TRBV12-4; abundance: few; CDR3aa: CASSLAFGVQETQYF
d_gene: NA; j_gene: TRBJ2-3; v_gene: TRBV7-8; abundance: NA; CDR3aa: CASSLSPTSTDTQYF
d_gene: NA; j_gene: TRBJ1-2; v_gene: TRBV12-3/TRBV12-4; abundance: few; CDR3aa: CASSLGTLPRYGYTF
d_gene: NA; j_gene: TRBJ2-1; v_gene: TRBV18; abundance: NA; CDR3aa: CASSPPTGPGGEQFF
d_gene: TRBD2; j_gene: TRBJ2-1; v_gene: TRBV7-3; abundance: few; CDR3aa: CASSLRSGKTSGGTGREQFF
d_gene: TRBD2; j_gene: TRBJ2-3; v_gene: TRBV29-1; abundance: NA; CDR3aa: CSVQRETLTDTQYF
d_gene: NA; j_gene: TRBJ1-2; v_gene: TRBV28; abundance: NA; CDR3aa: CASTWGALYGYTF
d_gene: TRBD1; j_gene: TRBJ2-2; v_gene: TRBV2; abundance: NA; CDR3aa: CASRTGGRNTGELFF
d_gene: NA; j_gene: TRBJ1-1; v_gene: TRBV24-1; abundance: few; CDR3aa: CATSDFAHTEAFF
d_gene: TRBD2; j_gene: TRBJ2-3; v_gene: TRBV20-1; abundance: NA; CDR3aa: CSARPLTSGNLTDTQYF
d_gene: NA; j_gene: TRBJ1-5; v_gene: TRBV7-6; abundance: NA; CDR3aa: CASSLTGNYSNQPQHF
d_gene: TRBD2; j_gene: TRBJ2-3; v_gene: TRBV24-1; abundance: few; CDR3aa: CATSDFAPRLAANTDTQYF
d_gene: TRBD2; j_gene: TRBJ2-1; v_gene: TRBV5-1; abundance: few; CDR3aa: CASRTSLGLAGGGAYNEQFF
d_gene: TRBD2; j_gene: TRBJ2-1; v_gene: TRBV10-2; abundance: NA; CDR3aa: CASAQLLFSGGHNEQFF
d_gene: NA; j_gene: TRBJ1-6; v_gene: TRBV20-1; abundance: few; CDR3aa: CSGKRGLGGMSSPLHF
d_gene: NA; j_gene: TRBJ2-1; v_gene: TRBV7-9; abundance: NA; CDR3aa: CASTIGGASYNEQFF
d_gene: TRBD1; j_gene: TRBJ1-1; v_gene: TRBV5-1; abundance: many; CDR3aa: CASSQGQTTEAFF
d_gene: NA; j_gene: TRBJ2-1; v_gene: TRBV7-3; abundance: NA; CDR3aa: CASSRWASETHEQFF
d_gene: NA; j_gene: TRBJ2-6; v_gene: TRBV12-3/TRBV12-4; abundance: few; CDR3aa: CASSWEGGSGANVLTF
d_gene: NA; j_gene: TRBJ1-1; v_gene: TRBV6-5; abundance: NA; CDR3aa: CASSYMGYEAFF
d_gene: NA; j_gene: TRBJ1-6; v_gene: TRBV9; abundance: NA; CDR3aa: CASSALDQYNSPLHF
d_gene: TRBD2; j_gene: TRBJ2-5; v_gene: TRBV10-3; abundance: few; CDR3aa: CAISNGGRETQYF
d_gene: NA; j_gene: TRBJ1-1; v_gene: TRBV29-1; abundance: many; CDR3aa: CSVGPSNTEAFF
d_gene: NA; j_gene: TRBJ1-1; v_gene: TRBV9; abundance: NA; CDR3aa: CASSVVSSLSGTEAFF
d_gene: TRBD2; j_gene: TRBJ2-3; v_gene: TRBV3-1; abundance: NA; CDR3aa: CASSQDVLAGTSDTQYF
d_gene: NA; j_gene: TRBJ1-2; v_gene: TRBV21-1; abundance: NA; CDR3aa: CASSRGVQEGANYGYTF
d_gene: NA; j_gene: TRBJ1-2; v_gene: TRBV3-1; abundance: NA; CDR3aa: CASSQNPGPYGYTF
d_gene: NA; j_gene: TRBJ2-3; v_gene: TRBV2; abundance: NA; CDR3aa: CASSVPPVIDTQYF
d_gene: NA; j_gene: TRBJ2-1; v_gene: TRBV5-8; abundance: NA; CDR3aa: CASSQTGRPYNEQFF
d_gene: TRBD1; j_gene: TRBJ2-5; v_gene: TRBV3-1; abundance: NA; CDR3aa: CASSLRTGGDQETQYF
d_gene: TRBD2; j_gene: TRBJ2-7; v_gene: TRBV2; abundance: once; CDR3aa: CASSLAVGSGRKRYEQYF
d_gene: NA; j_gene: TRBJ1-1; v_gene: TRBV3-1; abundance: NA; CDR3aa: CASSLREGRVEAFF
d_gene: NA; j_gene: TRBJ2-1; v_gene: TRBV6-8; abundance: NA; CDR3aa: CANRLRSYNEQFF
d_gene: NA; j_gene: TRBJ2-3; v_gene: TRBV5-1; abundance: few; CDR3aa: CASSLAGVGAGTDTQYF
d_gene: TRBD1; j_gene: TRBJ2-5; v_gene: TRBV5-1; abundance: NA; CDR3aa: CASSSGQPTQYF
d_gene: NA; j_gene: TRBJ1-2; v_gene: TRBV28; abundance: NA; CDR3aa: CASSLYGEGTLSNYGYTF
d_gene: TRBD2; j_gene: TRBJ2-1; v_gene: TRBV20-1; abundance: NA; CDR3aa: CSARSPAFEAKAGGLSSYNEQFF
d_gene: NA; j_gene: TRBJ2-5; v_gene: TRBV7-3; abundance: few; CDR3aa: CASSLNRRETQYF
d_gene: NA; j_gene: TRBJ2-1; v_gene: TRBV20-1; abundance: NA; CDR3aa: CSAREETFDEQFF
d_gene: TRBD1; j_gene: TRBJ2-1; v_gene: TRBV29-1; abundance: few; CDR3aa: CSVLLDRGMLGNEQFF
d_gene: NA; j_gene: TRBJ2-5; v_gene: TRBV15; abundance: NA; CDR3aa: CATSRKLFQETQYF
d_gene: TRBD1; j_gene: TRBJ2-2; v_gene: TRBV5-1; abundance: few; CDR3aa: CASSLGGTDNTGELFF
d_gene: NA; j_gene: TRBJ2-7; v_gene: TRBV3-1; abundance: few; CDR3aa: CASSPPLTGRGTYEQYF
d_gene: TRBD2; j_gene: TRBJ2-1; v_gene: TRBV20-1; abundance: NA; CDR3aa: CSARGVAGDSYNEQFF
d_gene: NA; j_gene: TRBJ1-1; v_gene: TRBV21-1; abundance: few; CDR3aa: CASTRVRVQVNTEAFF
d_gene: NA; j_gene: TRBJ2-2; v_gene: TRBV10-3; abundance: NA; CDR3aa: CAISGLEAGELFF
d_gene: NA; j_gene: TRBJ1-1; v_gene: TRBV11-2; abundance: few; CDR3aa: CASSLGEQAEAFF
d_gene: TRBD2; j_gene: TRBJ2-2; v_gene: TRBV5-1; abundance: few; CDR3aa: CASSEGTSATEVGELFF
d_gene: NA; j_gene: TRBJ2-7; v_gene: TRBV21-1; abundance: NA; CDR3aa: CASTKGKQRDLFYEQYF
d_gene: TRBD2; j_gene: TRBJ2-1; v_gene: TRBV7-9; abundance: few; CDR3aa: CASSNLADSYNEQFF
d_gene: NA; j_gene: TRBJ2-2; v_gene: TRBV29-1; abundance: few; CDR3aa: CSVERAPGTGELFF
d_gene: NA; j_gene: TRBJ2-5; v_gene: TRBV7-3; abundance: NA; CDR3aa: CASKTTGTQQETQYF
d_gene: NA; j_gene: TRBJ2-7; v_gene: TRBV18; abundance: few; CDR3aa: CASSPPSVSPYEQYF
d_gene: TRBD2; j_gene: TRBJ2-3; v_gene: TRBV2; abundance: NA; CDR3aa: CASSDRLAGAYTDTQYF
d_gene: TRBD1; j_gene: TRBJ2-1; v_gene: TRBV27; abundance: NA; CDR3aa: CASSLQPGTGNNEQFF
d_gene: TRBD2; j_gene: TRBJ2-3; v_gene: TRBV5-1; abundance: few; CDR3aa: CASSLETSGRGTDTQYF
d_gene: NA; j_gene: TRBJ1-1; v_gene: TRBV6-5; abundance: few; CDR3aa: CASSSAGGPLGAFF
d_gene: NA; j_gene: TRBJ1-2; v_gene: TRBV7-2; abundance: NA; CDR3aa: CASSLEPAGPQRYGYTF
d_gene: TRBD1; j_gene: TRBJ2-5; v_gene: TRBV5-1; abundance: NA; CDR3aa: CASSEGTGGLKTQYF
d_gene: TRBD2; j_gene: TRBJ2-3; v_gene: TRBV5-1; abundance: NA; CDR3aa: CASSLGLAGGSRGDTQYF